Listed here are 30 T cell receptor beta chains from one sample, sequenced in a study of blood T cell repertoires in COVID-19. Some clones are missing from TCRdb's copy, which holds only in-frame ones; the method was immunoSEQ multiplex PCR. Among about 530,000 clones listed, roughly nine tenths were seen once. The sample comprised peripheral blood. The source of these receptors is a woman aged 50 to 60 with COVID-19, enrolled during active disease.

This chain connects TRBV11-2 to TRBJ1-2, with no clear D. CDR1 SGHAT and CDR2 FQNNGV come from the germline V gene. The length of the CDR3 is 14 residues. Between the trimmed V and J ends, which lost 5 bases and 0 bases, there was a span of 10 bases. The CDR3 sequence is CASSPPGTNYGYTF. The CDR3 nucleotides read TGTGCCAGCAGCCCCCCGGGTACTAACTATGGCTACACCTTC.

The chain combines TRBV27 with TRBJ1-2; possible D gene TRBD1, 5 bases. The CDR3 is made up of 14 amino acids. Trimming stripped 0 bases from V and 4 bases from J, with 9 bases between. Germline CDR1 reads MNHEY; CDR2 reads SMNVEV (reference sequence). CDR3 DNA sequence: TGTGCCAGCAGTTTATCAGGGGTAGGCTATGGCTACACCTTC. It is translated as CASSLSGVGYGYTF.

The DNA for the CDR3 is TGTGCCAGCAGCCTAGATGGCCGCCGAGGCTACACCTTC. Its translation: CASSLDGRRGYTF. The chain joins TRBV4-2 to TRBJ1-2; D gene uncertain. This CDR3 spans 13 amino acids. With 4 bases removed from V and 8 bases from J, the gap between germline ends came to 14 bases. Germline assignment: CDR1 LGHNA and CDR2 YNFKEQ.

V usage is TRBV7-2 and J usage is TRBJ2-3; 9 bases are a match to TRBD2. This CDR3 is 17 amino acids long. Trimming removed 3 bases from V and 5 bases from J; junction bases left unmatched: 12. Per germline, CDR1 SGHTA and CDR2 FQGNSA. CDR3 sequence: CASSLRLAGALLDTQYF. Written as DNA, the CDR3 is TGTGCCAGCAGCTTGCGATTAGCGGGGGCCTTATTAGATACGCAGTATTTT.

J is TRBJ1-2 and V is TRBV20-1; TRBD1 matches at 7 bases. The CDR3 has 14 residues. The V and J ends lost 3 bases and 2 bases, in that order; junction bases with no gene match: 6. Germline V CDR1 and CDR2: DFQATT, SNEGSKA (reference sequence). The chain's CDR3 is CSASETGENYGYTF. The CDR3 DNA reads TGCAGTGCTAGTGAAACAGGGGAGAACTATGGCTACACCTTC.

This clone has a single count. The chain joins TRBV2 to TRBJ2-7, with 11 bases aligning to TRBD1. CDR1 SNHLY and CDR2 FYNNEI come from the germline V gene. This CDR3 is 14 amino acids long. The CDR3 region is CASERKGQGDEQYF. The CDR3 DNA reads TGTGCTTCCGAGAGAAAGGGACAGGGGGACGAGCAGTACTTC. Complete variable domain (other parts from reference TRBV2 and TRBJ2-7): EPEVTQTPSHQVTQMGQEVILRCVPISNHLYFYWYRQILGQKVEFLVSFYNNEISEKSEIFDDQFSVERPDGSNFTLKIRSTKLEDSAMYFCASERKGQGDEQYFGPGTRLTVT.

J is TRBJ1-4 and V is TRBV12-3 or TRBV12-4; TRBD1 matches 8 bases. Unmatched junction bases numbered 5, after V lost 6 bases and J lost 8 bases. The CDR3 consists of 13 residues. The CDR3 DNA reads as TGTGCCAGCAGCCTTACAGGGGGAGAAAAACTGTTTTTT. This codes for CASSLTGGEKLFF.

This CDR3 reads CASSSVNSPLHF. The DNA for the CDR3 is TGTGCCAGTAGTTCGGTCAATTCACCCCTCCACTTT. The chain is built from TRBV19 and TRBJ1-6; D not certain. Per the germline V gene, CDR1 is LNHDA and CDR2 is SQIVND (reference sequence). The CDR3 has 12 residues. Trimming pared 5 bases from V and 7 bases from J, leaving 6 bases between. Supplemented by reference TRBV19 and TRBJ1-6, the full variable domain reads DGGITQSPKYLFRKEGQNVTLSCEQNLNHDAMYWYRQDPGQGLRLIYYSQIVNDFQKGDIAEGYSVSREKKESFPLTVTSAQKNPTAFYLCASSSVNSPLHFGNGTRLTVT.

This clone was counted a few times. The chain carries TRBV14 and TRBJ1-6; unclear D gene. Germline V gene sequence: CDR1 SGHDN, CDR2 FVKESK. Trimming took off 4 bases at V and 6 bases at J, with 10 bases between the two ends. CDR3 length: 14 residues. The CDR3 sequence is CASSLRLGNSPLHF. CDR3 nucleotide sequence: TGTGCCAGCAGCCTCAGGCTTGGTAATTCACCCCTCCACTTT.

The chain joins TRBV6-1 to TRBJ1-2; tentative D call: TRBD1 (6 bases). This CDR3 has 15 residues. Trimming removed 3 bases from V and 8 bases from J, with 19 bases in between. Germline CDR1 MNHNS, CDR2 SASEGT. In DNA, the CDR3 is TGTGCCAGCAGTGACAGCCGGGGGGCGTCGGGCGGCTACACCTTC. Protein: CASSDSRGASGGYTF.

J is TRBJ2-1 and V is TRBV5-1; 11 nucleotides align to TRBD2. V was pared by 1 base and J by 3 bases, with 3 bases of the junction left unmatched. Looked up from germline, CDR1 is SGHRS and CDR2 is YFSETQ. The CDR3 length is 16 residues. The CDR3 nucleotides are TGCGCCAGCAGCTTGAGACTAGCGGGGATCTACAATGAGCAGTTCTTC. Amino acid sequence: CASSLRLAGIYNEQFF.

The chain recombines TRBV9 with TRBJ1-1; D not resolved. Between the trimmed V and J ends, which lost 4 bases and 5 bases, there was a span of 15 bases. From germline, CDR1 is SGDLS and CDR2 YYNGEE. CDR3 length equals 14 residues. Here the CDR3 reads CASSPRQVLTEAFF. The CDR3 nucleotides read TGTGCCAGCAGCCCCCGTCAGGTTTTGACTGAAGCTTTCTTT.

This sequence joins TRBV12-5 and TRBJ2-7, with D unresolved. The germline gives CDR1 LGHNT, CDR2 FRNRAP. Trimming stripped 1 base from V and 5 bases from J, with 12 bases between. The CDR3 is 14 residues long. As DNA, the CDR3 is TGTGCTAGTGGTTTGGCCCGATTAGCCCACGAGCAGTACTTC. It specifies CASGLARLAHEQYF.

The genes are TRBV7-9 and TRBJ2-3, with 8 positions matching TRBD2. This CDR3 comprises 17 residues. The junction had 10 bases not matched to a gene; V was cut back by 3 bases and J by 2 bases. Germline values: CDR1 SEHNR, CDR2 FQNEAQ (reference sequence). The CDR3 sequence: CASSFGGLVINTDTQYF. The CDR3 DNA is TGTGCCAGCAGCTTCGGGGGACTAGTCATAAACACAGATACGCAGTATTTT. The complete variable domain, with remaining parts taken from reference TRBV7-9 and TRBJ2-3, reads DTGVSQNPRHKITKRGQNVTFRCDPISEHNRLYWYRQTLGQGPEFLTYFQNEAQLEKSRLLSDRFSAERPKGSFSTLEIQRTEQGDSAMYLCASSFGGLVINTDTQYFGPGTRLTVL.

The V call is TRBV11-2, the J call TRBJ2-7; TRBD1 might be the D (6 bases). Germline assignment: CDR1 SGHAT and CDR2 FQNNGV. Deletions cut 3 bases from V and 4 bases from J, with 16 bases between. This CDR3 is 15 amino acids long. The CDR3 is CASSFRRTEGYEQYF. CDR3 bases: TGTGCCAGCAGCTTTCGTAGGACAGAGGGTTACGAGCAGTACTTC. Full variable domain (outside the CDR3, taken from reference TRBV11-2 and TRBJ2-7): EAGVAQSPRYKIIEKRQSVAFWCNPISGHATLYWYQQILGQGPKLLIQFQNNGVVDDSQLPKDRFSAERLKGVDSTLKIQPAKLEDSAVYLCASSFRRTEGYEQYFGPGTRLTVT.

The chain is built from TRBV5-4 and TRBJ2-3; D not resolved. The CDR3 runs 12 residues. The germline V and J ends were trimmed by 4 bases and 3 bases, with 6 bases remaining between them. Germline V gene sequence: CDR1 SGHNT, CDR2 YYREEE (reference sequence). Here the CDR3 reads CASSERTDTQYF. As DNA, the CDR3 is TGTGCCAGCAGCGAGAGGACAGATACGCAGTATTTT.

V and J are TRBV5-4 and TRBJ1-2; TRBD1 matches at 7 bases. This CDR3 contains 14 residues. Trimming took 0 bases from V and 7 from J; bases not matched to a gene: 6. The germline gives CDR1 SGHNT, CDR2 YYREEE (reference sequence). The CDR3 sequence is CASSLEEGAGGYTF. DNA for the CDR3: TGTGCCAGCAGCTTGGAAGAGGGGGCTGGTGGCTACACCTTC. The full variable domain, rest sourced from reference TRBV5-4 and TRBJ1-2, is ETGVTQSPTHLIKTRGQQVTLRCSSQSGHNTVSWYQQALGQGPQFIFQYYREEENGRGNFPPRFSGLQFPNYSSELNVNALELDDSALYLCASSLEEGAGGYTFGSGTRLTVV.

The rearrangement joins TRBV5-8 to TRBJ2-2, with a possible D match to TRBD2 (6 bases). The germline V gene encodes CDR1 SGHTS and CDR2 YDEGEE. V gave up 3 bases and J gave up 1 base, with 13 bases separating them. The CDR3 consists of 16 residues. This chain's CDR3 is CASSWGLTGNTGELFF. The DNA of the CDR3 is TGTGCCAGCAGCTGGGGACTCACAGGGAACACCGGGGAGCTGTTTTTT. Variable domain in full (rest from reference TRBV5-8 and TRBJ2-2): EAGVTQSPTHLIKTRGQQATLRCSPISGHTSVYWYQQALGLGLQFLLWYDEGEERNRGNFPPRFSGRQFPNYSSELNVNALELEDSALYLCASSWGLTGNTGELFFGEGSRLTVL.

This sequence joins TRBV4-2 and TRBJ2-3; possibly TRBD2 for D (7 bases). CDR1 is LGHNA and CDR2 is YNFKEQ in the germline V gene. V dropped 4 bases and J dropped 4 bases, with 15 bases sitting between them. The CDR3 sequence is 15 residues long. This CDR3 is CASSPEGGSPDTQYF. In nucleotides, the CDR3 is TGTGCCAGCAGCCCCGAGGGGGGGAGCCCAGATACGCAGTATTTT.

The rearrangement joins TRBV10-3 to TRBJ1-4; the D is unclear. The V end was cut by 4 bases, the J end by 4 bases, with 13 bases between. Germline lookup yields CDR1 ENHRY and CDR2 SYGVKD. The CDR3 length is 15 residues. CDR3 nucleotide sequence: TGTGCCATCAGTGGAAGTAGAGGGATTAATGAAAAACTGTTTTTT. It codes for CAISGSRGINEKLFF.

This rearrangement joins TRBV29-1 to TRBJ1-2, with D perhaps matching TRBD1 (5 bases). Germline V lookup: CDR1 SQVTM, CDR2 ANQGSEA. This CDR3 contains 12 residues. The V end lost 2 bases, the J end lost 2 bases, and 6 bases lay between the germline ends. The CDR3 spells CSVESGNYGYTF. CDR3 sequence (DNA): TGCAGCGTTGAATCAGGGAACTATGGCTACACCTTC.

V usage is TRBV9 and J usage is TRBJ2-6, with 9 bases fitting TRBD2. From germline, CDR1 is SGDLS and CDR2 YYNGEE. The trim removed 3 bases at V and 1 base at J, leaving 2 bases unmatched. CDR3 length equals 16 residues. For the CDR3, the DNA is TGTGCCAGCAGCGAGCTAGCGGGGTCTGGGGCCAACGTCCTGACTTTC. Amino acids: CASSELAGSGANVLTF.

CDR3 sequence reads: CAWSGTGPSPLHF. In DNA, the CDR3 is TGTGCCTGGAGCGGGACAGGGCCCTCACCCCTCCACTTT. This sequence joins TRBV30 and TRBJ1-6; TRBD1 aligns across 9 bases. Germline lookup yields CDR1 GTSNPN and CDR2 SVGIG (reference sequence). This CDR3 is 13 amino acids long. J gave up 10 bases and V 3 bases, and 4 bases lay outside the gene matches.

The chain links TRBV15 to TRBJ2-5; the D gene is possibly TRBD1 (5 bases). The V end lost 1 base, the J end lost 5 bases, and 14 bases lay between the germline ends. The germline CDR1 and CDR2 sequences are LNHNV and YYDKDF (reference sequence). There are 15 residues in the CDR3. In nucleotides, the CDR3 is TGTGCCACCAGCAGAGGGCTCCGGACAAGGGAGACCCAGTACTTC. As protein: CATSRGLRTRETQYF.

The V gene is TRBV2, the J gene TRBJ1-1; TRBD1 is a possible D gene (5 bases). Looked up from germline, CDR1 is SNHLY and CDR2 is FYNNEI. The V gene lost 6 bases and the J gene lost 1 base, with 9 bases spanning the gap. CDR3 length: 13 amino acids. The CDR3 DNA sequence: TGTGCCAGCAGGTTAGGACAGAACACTGAAGCTTTCTTT. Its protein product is CASRLGQNTEAFF.

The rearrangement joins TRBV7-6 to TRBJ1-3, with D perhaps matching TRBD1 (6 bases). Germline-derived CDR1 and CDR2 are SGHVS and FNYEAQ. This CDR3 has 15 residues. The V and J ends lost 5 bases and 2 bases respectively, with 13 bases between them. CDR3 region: CASSVFTGTGNTIYF. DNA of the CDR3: TGTGCCAGCAGCGTTTTTACAGGGACTGGAAACACCATATATTTT.

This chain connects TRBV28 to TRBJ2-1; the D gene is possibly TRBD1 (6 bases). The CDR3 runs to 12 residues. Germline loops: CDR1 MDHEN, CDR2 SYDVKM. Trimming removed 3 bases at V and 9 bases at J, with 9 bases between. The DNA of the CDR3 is TGTGCCAGCAGTTTTGGGGGCGGTGAGCAGTTCTTC. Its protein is CASSFGGGEQFF.

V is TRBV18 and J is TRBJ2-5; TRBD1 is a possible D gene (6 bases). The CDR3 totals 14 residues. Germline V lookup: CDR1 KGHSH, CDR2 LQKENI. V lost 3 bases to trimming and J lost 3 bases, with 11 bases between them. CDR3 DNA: TGTGCCAGCTCACCTCCAGGGGCGAAAGAGACCCAGTACTTC. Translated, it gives CASSPPGAKETQYF.

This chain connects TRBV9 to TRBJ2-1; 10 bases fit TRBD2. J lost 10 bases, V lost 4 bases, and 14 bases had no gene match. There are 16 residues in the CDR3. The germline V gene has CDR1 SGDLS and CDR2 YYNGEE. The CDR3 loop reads CASSPFSGGRRFEQFF. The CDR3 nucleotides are TGTGCCAGCAGCCCATTTAGCGGGGGGCGAAGGTTCGAGCAGTTCTTC.

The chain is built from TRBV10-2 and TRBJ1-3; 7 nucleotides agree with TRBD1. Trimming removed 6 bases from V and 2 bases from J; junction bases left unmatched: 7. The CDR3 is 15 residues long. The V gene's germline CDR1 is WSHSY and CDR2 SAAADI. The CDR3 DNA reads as TGCGCCAGCAGGACTAACAGGGGCCCTGGAAACACCATATATTTT. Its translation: CASRTNRGPGNTIYF.